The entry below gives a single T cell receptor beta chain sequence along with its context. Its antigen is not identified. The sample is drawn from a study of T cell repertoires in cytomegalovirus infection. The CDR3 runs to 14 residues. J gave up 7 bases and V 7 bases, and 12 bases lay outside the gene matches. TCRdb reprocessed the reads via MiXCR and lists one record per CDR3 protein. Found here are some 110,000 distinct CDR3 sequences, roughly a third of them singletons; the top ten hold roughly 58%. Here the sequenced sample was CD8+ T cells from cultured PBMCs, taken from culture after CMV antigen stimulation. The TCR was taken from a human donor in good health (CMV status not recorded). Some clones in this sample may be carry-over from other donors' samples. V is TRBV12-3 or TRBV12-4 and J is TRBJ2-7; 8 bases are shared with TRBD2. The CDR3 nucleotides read TGTGCCAGCATGCGGGGGGACACTTTTGCTGAGCAGTACTTC. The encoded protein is CASMRGDTFAEQYF.